This T cell receptor (beta chain) stems from a study of blood T cell repertoires in COVID-19. Overall study: Samples of COVID-19 (acute and convalescent) were obtained from the United States, Italy and Spain. T cells, B-cell-depleted T cells, or PBMCs provided the cDNA or gDNA that served as material.

Methods used by the authors: For nucleated cells, counts were estimated from reference gene primer amplification. The repertoire was sequenced with immunoSEQ multiplex PCR; TCRdb's copy has only in-frame clones and lacks some. V and J calls and clone size follow that table, whereas D and trimming were derived from the DNA. The profile shows tens of thousands of clones, about 90% of them singletons. This CDR3 contains 14 residues. Trimming removed 5 bases from V and 0 bases from J, with 8 bases in between. Looked up from germline, CDR1 is MNHNY and CDR2 is SVGAGI (reference sequence). The origin of this receptor is a human donor with active COVID-19. The donor label of this sample is uncertain. The chain carries TRBV6-6 and TRBJ1-5, with D perhaps matching TRBD1 (6 bases). The source material was peripheral blood. The DNA for the CDR3 is TGTGCCAGCAGTAGGGACAATAGCAATCAGCCCCAGCATTTT. Translation: CASSRDNSNQPQHF.